Listed below are T cell receptor beta chains from one sample, sequenced in a study of radiotherapy plus CTLA-4 blockade in lung cancer. Repertoires were generated with immunoSEQ multiplex PCR, while TCRdb's copy carries only in-frame clones and drops some. In the table there are 70,000 to 100,000 clones, around 88% of which are singletons. Sample: peripheral blood, taken from a patient treated with radiotherapy plus ipilimumab. The source is a human donor with non-small cell lung cancer who had a partial response to radiotherapy plus ipilimumab. CDR3s include the opening cysteine and the closing phenylalanine or tryptophan. The order of the fields is CDR3 length, V gene, CDR3 protein.

15 TRBV9 CASSVSGSSYNEQFF
17 TRBV7-9 CASSFVGTANSGNTIYF
14 TRBV6-6 CATERDRGNQPQHF
12 TRBV28 CASARGDYGYTF
15 TRBV6-5 CASSYSRGLNTEAFF
16 TRBV5-6 CASSLERQGGTGELFF
15 TRBV19 CASMKADSTLQPQHF
15 TRBV6-6 CASGKRDSYNSPLHF
17 TRBV7-8 CASSATGTSNFGNEQFF
15 TRBV28 CASSATGGTYNEQFF
17 TRBV13 CASSTGTSGRATDTQYF
16 TRBV10-1 CASSDPGTSGSAEQFF
18 TRBV5-1 CASSRTIRLAGNSYEQYF
13 TRBV2 CASSEEAGTEAFF
17 TRBV11-2 CASSSRGTGIGANVLTF
12 TRBV7-2 CASSPHTDTQYF
15 TRBV10-3 CAISESLGSNSPLHF
16 TRBV10-2 CASRQDRAYGNSPLHF
15 TRBV15 CATSRVLLGGSEQFF
14 TRBV10-3 CAISEGPRGNEQYF
16 TRBV10-3 CAISERSGTTGGELFF
16 TRBV4-3 CASSQDPGSSGNTIYF
13 TRBV27 CASSFLSGGMQYF
11 TRBV11-3 CASSLGDEQYF
13 TRBV7-2 CASSLLALGEQYF
19 TRBV9 CASSVAVSGRLRSTDTQYF
17 TRBV27 CASSLPHRGTNTGELFF
18 TRBV7-6 CASSPRTSGRGNTDTQYF
14 TRBV2 CASGGLAVHNEQFF
15 TRBV15 CATSRDRTALYEQYF
14 TRBV29-1 CSVVVAGGRYEQYF
14 TRBV6-1 CASSEGRDQETQYF
16 TRBV30 CAWKGGSGGSYNEQFF
15 TRBV6-1 CASSEHGQGAQPQHF
13 TRBV19 CASSMRWDTEAFF
16 TRBV18 CASSSPLRSLNEKLFF
16 TRBV2 CASKVDTGAGNSPLHF
15 TRBV6-1 CASSETPGQFYEQYF
15 TRBV28 CASSFNSGRLDEQFF
15 TRBV2 CASSGQGGYNQPQHF
14 TRBV18 CASAPGQKEETQYF
15 TRBV19 CASSAGGSYNSPLHF
14 TRBV4-1 CASSQDTGTDTQYF
12 TRBV6-1 CASRGQGARAFF
16 TRBV28 CASSLRGLLGAETQYF
12 TRBV28 CASSWDRRGAFF
16 TRBV6-5 CASSYGMGTGNTEAFF
17 TRBV13 CASSHRAGGSSYNEQFF
14 TRBV28 CASPPGQGVSEAFF
16 TRBV7-7 CASSLGLAGRTDTQYF
13 TRBV6-5 CASGLAGGGELFF
13 TRBV10-3 CAISRTSGNEQFF
13 TRBV11-3 CASSPGGANEQFF
19 TRBV28 CASSLVQGLFQPGANVLTF
16 TRBV4-3 CASSPPSGGNTGELFF
16 TRBV25-1 CASTGQGSGGSYEQYF